This TCR beta chain came from a study of PD-1 blockade in classical Hodgkin lymphoma. Study conclusions and caveats: Newly diagnosed patients reportedly had lower baseline TCR diversity than healthy donors.

Every patient experienced relapse after autologous stem cell transplantation, and brentuximab vedotin exposure varied. Relapsed/refractory classical Hodgkin lymphoma patients had complete, partial or progressive responses. With regard to this clone: Its target is not known.

This table comes from immunoSEQ multiplex PCR, and its TCRdb copy is limited to in-frame clones, with some not included. Found here are more than 50,000 clones, roughly nine tenths of them singletons; the top ten hold approximately 15%. Here the sequenced sample was peripheral blood mononuclear cells (PBMCs), taken at baseline. The receptor was derived from a human donor with classical Hodgkin lymphoma.

CDR3 protein: CSVVPTVTNYGYTF. CDR3 sequence (DNA): TGCAGCGTTGTGCCGACGGTCACTAACTATGGCTACACCTTC. This rearrangement joins TRBV29-1 to TRBJ1-2; D is unclear. Trimming stripped 4 bases from V and 0 bases from J, with 12 bases between. The CDR3 is 14 residues long. Germline V gene data show CDR1 as SQVTM and CDR2 as ANQGSEA.